These T cell receptor beta chains were read from a single sample in a study of blood T cell repertoires in COVID-19. Generated by immunoSEQ multiplex PCR, the TCRdb table keeps only in-frame clones and is missing some. The sample consists of approximately 470,000 clones, roughly 87% of them appearing once. Sequences were obtained from PBMCs or T cells enriched from blood (not recorded which). Receptors originate from a woman aged 18-29 years who had recovered from COVID-19. CDR3s include the opening cysteine and the closing phenylalanine or tryptophan. A D gene is named only where the DNA matches it firmly. Clone size appears in some rows only: once, few, many, or a class for an expanded clone.

-	-	TRBJ1-5	TRBV19	CASSVVGGSNQPQHF	TGTGCCAGTAGTGTCGTGGGGGGTAGCAATCAGCCCCAGCATTTT
-	TRBD1	TRBJ1-4	TRBV7-2	CASSSQGDGEKLFF	TGTGCCAGCAGCTCACAGGGGGATGGAGAAAAACTGTTTTTT
-	TRBD2	TRBJ2-1	TRBV7-8	CASSFRIAGYNEQFF	TGTGCCAGCAGCTTTCGAATAGCGGGTTACAATGAGCAGTTCTTC
-	-	TRBJ1-4	TRBV30	CAWSAVDNEKLFF	TGTGCCTGGAGCGCGGTTGACAATGAAAAACTGTTTTTT
-	TRBD1	TRBJ1-3	TRBV4-1	CASSQTGVSGNTIYF	TGCGCCAGCAGCCAAACAGGGGTGTCTGGAAACACCATATATTTT
-	TRBD1	TRBJ1-3	TRBV2	CASCDRAGNTIYF	TGTGCCAGCTGCGACAGGGCTGGAAACACCATATATTTT
few	-	TRBJ1-2	TRBV28	CASSFGGNGYTF	TGTGCCAGCAGTTTCGGGGGGAATGGCTACACCTTC
once	TRBD1	TRBJ2-7	TRBV15	CATSPRTGETYEQYF	TGTGCCACCAGCCCTAGGACAGGCGAGACCTACGAGCAGTACTTC
-	-	TRBJ1-4	TRBV2	CASASRGGNEKLFF	TGTGCCAGCGCTTCACGCGGGGGCAATGAAAAACTGTTTTTT
-	-	TRBJ2-7	TRBV4-1	CAPLASRVQYF	TGCGCTCCCCTCGCCTCCCGGGTGCAGTACTTC
-	-	TRBJ2-2	TRBV24-1	CATSDRGTGELFF	TGTGCCACCAGTGACAGGGGAACCGGGGAGCTGTTTTTT
-	TRBD1	TRBJ2-7	TRBV24-1	CATDQGTGAYEQYF	TGTGCCACCGACCAGGGGACAGGGGCCTACGAGCAGTACTTC
-	-	TRBJ1-6	TRBV4-1	CASSQPQGRNSPLHF	TGCGCCAGCAGCCAACCTCAGGGGCGGAATTCACCCCTCCACTTT
-	-	TRBJ2-5	TRBV30	CAWSAFGETQYF	TGTGCCTGGAGTGCATTCGGAGAGACCCAGTACTTC
-	TRBD1	TRBJ1-4	TRBV12-3/TRBV12-4	CASREGQHEKLFF	TGTGCCAGCAGGGAGGGACAGCACGAAAAACTGTTTTTT
-	-	TRBJ2-5	TRBV28	CASSFLETQYF	TGTGCCAGCAGTTTCCTGGAGACCCAGTACTTC
-	TRBD1	TRBJ1-2	TRBV5-1	CASSQGQGPSYTF	TGCGCCAGCAGCCAAGGACAGGGACCAAGCTACACCTTC
-	TRBD1	TRBJ1-4	TRBV18	CASSLRDRGSNEKRLFF	TGTGCCAGCTCCCTTAGGGACAGGGGAAGTAATGAAAAGCGACTGTTTTTT
once	TRBD2	TRBJ2-3	TRBV6-4	CASRPHGGVDTQYF	TGTGCCAGTAGGCCCCACGGGGGGGTAGATACGCAGTATTTT
-	TRBD1	TRBJ2-3	TRBV4-2	CASSRTDRTESTDTQYF	TGTGCCAGCAGCCGAACGGACAGGACAGAAAGCACAGATACGCAGTATTTT
-	-	TRBJ2-4	TRBV7-2	CASSPRLGKNIQYF	TGTGCCAGCAGCCCTCGACTCGGCAAAAACATTCAGTACTTC
-	-	TRBJ1-1	TRBV5-1	CASSSRTVEAFF	TGCGCCAGCAGCTCTAGGACTGTTGAAGCTTTCTTT
-	-	TRBJ1-6	TRBV30	CAWTKGALPLHF	TGTGCCTGGACGAAAGGGGCACTACCCCTCCACTTT
few	-	TRBJ1-2	TRBV2	CASTLYRVDYGYTF	TGTGCCAGCACCCTTTACAGGGTGGACTATGGCTACACCTTC
-	-	TRBJ1-2	TRBV28	CASSSIGGRGGDYGYTF	TGTGCCAGCAGTTCCATAGGCGGTCGGGGGGGCGACTATGGCTACACCTTC
-	TRBD1	TRBJ1-1	TRBV28	CASIPPLDRETEAFF	TGTGCCAGCATCCCCCCCCTTGACAGGGAAACTGAAGCTTTCTTT
-	-	TRBJ2-3	TRBV7-3	CASSPDWGTDTQYF	TGTGCCAGCAGCCCGGACTGGGGCACAGATACGCAGTATTTT
once	TRBD1	TRBJ1-2	TRBV4-2	CASSQDRGSDRGHGYTF	TGTGCCAGCAGCCAAGATAGGGGGTCCGACAGGGGCCATGGCTACACCTTC
-	TRBD1	TRBJ1-5	TRBV7-9	CASSSGGLNQPQHF	TGTGCCAGCAGTTCAGGGGGGCTGAATCAGCCCCAGCATTTT
-	TRBD1	TRBJ2-7	TRBV11-2	CASSSVDRVHF	TGTGCCAGCAGCTCGGTGGACAGGGTGCACTTC
-	-	TRBJ1-4	TRBV3-1/TRBV3-2	CASSQDLMGASNEKLFF	TGTGCCAGCAGCCAAGATCTCATGGGGGCATCTAATGAAAAACTGTTTTTT
-	TRBD1	TRBJ1-5	TRBV5-5	CASRKGTVTDQPQHF	TGTGCCAGCAGGAAGGGGACAGTCACGGATCAGCCCCAGCATTTT
-	-	TRBJ1-2	TRBV18	CASSPDSRDGYTF	TGTGCCAGCTCCCCCGACAGTAGGGATGGCTACACCTTC
-	-	TRBJ1-2	TRBV6-4	CASSDSALSYTF	TGTGCCAGCAGTGACTCCGCGTTGAGCTACACCTTC
-	TRBD2	TRBJ2-2	TRBV5-1	CASSASGLNTGELFF	TGCGCCAGCAGCGCTAGCGGCCTGAACACCGGGGAGCTGTTTTTT
-	-	TRBJ1-1	TRBV18	CASSREQGATEAFF	TGTGCCAGCTCACGGGAACAGGGAGCGACTGAAGCTTTCTTT
-	TRBD1	TRBJ1-2	TRBV24-1	CATSDGTGRGYTF	TGTGCCACCAGTGACGGGACAGGGCGGGGCTACACCTTC
-	TRBD1	TRBJ1-5	TRBV30	CAWSAGQGIEPQHF	TGTGCCTGGAGTGCGGGACAGGGAATCGAGCCCCAGCATTTT
-	-	TRBJ1-4	TRBV18	CASSPPWAGAKELFF	TGTGCCAGCTCACCACCGTGGGCAGGGGCTAAAGAACTGTTTTTT
-	TRBD1	TRBJ2-3	TRBV2	CASSVVMVGTASSYTDTQYF	TGTGCCAGCAGTGTAGTAATGGTAGGGACAGCGTCCTCTTACACAGATACGCAGTATTTT
-	TRBD1	TRBJ1-3	TRBV30	CAWSVPGTGRSGNTIYF	TGTGCCTGGAGTGTCCCAGGGACAGGCCGCTCTGGAAACACCATATATTTT
-	-	TRBJ1-1	TRBV27	CASSLGAGATEAFF	TGTGCCAGCAGTTTAGGGGCAGGGGCCACTGAAGCTTTCTTT
-	TRBD1	TRBJ2-1	TRBV6-5	CASTSGQANEQFF	TGTGCCAGCACCTCGGGACAGGCCAATGAGCAGTTCTTC
-	TRBD1	TRBJ1-1	TRBV7-2	CASSSSTGGYTEAFF	TGTGCCAGCAGCTCTTCGACAGGGGGCTACACTGAAGCTTTCTTT
-	-	TRBJ1-1	TRBV6-5	CASSRGNTEAFF	TGTGCCAGCAGTCGGGGGAACACTGAAGCTTTCTTT
-	-	TRBJ1-1	TRBV25-1	CASSPFGNTEAFF	TGTGCCAGCAGCCCTTTCGGGAACACTGAAGCTTTCTTT
-	-	TRBJ1-1	TRBV20-1	CSASPDSPEAEAFF	TGCAGTGCTAGTCCCGACAGCCCCGAAGCTGAAGCTTTCTTT
-	-	TRBJ1-6	TRBV27	CASSPLLSYNSPLHF	TGTGCCAGCAGCCCTCTACTCTCCTATAATTCACCCCTCCACTTT
-	TRBD2	TRBJ2-3	TRBV3-1/TRBV3-2	CASSQERGLAVDTQYF	TGTGCCAGCAGCCAAGAGAGAGGACTAGCGGTAGATACGCAGTATTTT
-	TRBD2	TRBJ2-2	TRBV11-2	CASSLSGGATGELFF	TGTGCCAGCAGCCTTAGCGGGGGGGCTACCGGGGAGCTGTTTTTT
-	-	TRBJ2-2	TRBV4-1	CASSQDRDLNTGELFF	TGCGCCAGCAGCCAAGACCGGGACTTGAACACCGGGGAGCTGTTTTTT
-	-	TRBJ1-2	TRBV28	CASSLTGRDGYTF	TGTGCCAGCAGTCTTACAGGGAGGGATGGCTACACCTTC